The clone carrying this TCR beta chain showed up just once. Its matching antigen is unknown. The V and J ends lost 7 bases and 4 bases respectively, with 14 bases between them. Per germline, CDR1 MDHEN and CDR2 SYDVKM. This CDR3 is 14 amino acids long. This sample is drawn from a study of CD8 T cells in Susac syndrome. Relapsing-remitting disease, either stable or active, was present in the multiple sclerosis controls, who were treatment-naive patients. In contrast to the negatively isolated CD8+ and CD4+ T cells, TEMRA cells were FACS-enriched. General study results and limits: It was acknowledged in the study that its TCR sequencing and HLA analysis involved a relatively small number of individuals.

When the RNA was reverse transcribed, random hexamers were used with an input of about 0.45 to 1 ug. TCRdb used MiXCR to reprocess the immunoSEQ multiplex PCR reads, holding one entry per CDR3 protein. The sample has about 180,000 distinct CDR3 sequences, around 95% seen once. The clonotype originates from a human donor with multiple sclerosis. Sequenced sample: CD8+ T cells from PBMCs. The chain has TRBV28 and TRBJ1-5; tentatively, D is TRBD1 (5 bases). CDR3 protein: CASNLDSRNQPQHF. The CDR3 coding sequence is TGTGCCAGCAACCTAGACAGCAGGAATCAGCCCCAGCATTTT.